This T cell receptor (beta chain) came from a study of cytomegalovirus exposure and HLA in healthy donors. For the study at large: About 85 million unique TCR sequences came from HLA-typed donors in an early release.

The PCR used 60 Vbeta and 13 Jbeta primers. Using immunoSEQ multiplex PCR, the repertoire was profiled, and TCRdb retains in-frame clones only, with some absent. This specimen shows 55,000 to 85,000 clones; the ten leading clones hold roughly 2.3%. V shed 6 bases and J 3 bases; nucleotides not matched to a gene: 4. The CDR3 has 13 amino acids. Per germline, CDR1 KGHSH and CDR2 LQKENI. The chain has TRBV18 and TRBJ1-2; 7 positions agree with TRBD1. This receptor was obtained from a female donor in good health and CMV-seropositive. Sequencing was carried out using PBMCs. This chain's CDR3 is CASSADRDYGYTF. CDR3 DNA sequence: TGTGCCAGCTCGGCTGACAGGGACTATGGCTACACCTTC.